This T cell receptor beta chain originates from a study of metastatic and nonmetastatic thyroid tumors. Study context: Blood and tumor or nodule tissue repertoires from malignant and benign thyroid patients were compared.

As regards this clone: The junction departs from germline at one end; a sequencing error may be responsible.

The entire patient cohort was treatment-naive prior to thyroid surgery. This CDR3 comprises 16 residues. CDR1 and CDR2 (germline): SNHLY, FYNNEI. TCRdb ran MiXCR on the PCR reads. Of roughly 19,000 clones in the sample, 24% were seen once. Sequences were obtained from tumor tissue. The V gene is TRBV2, the J gene TRBJ2-1; 7 bases match TRBD2. The receptor was derived from a female donor with papillary thyroid cancer or a benign thyroid nodule (not recorded which). Some clones in this sample may be carry-over from other donors' samples. CDR3 in amino acids: CASTKGEGGDHNEQFF. DNA of the CDR3: TGTGCCAGCACAAAAGGGGAGGGAGGAGACCACAATGAACAGTTCTTC.